This section outlines one T cell receptor (beta chain) sequence together with its context. CDR1 is LGHDT and CDR2 is YNNKEL in the germline V gene (reference sequence). CDR3 size: 15 residues. The V segment lost 4 bases and the J segment 9 bases; nucleotides outside the gene matches: 6. The data are from a study of response to subunit inactivated influenza vaccine. TCRdb ran MiXCR on the RT-PCR reads and lists one entry per CDR3 protein. The repertoire includes roughly 500,000 distinct CDR3 sequences, under 25% of them detected once, and roughly 2.8% sits in the top ten. These records were also assigned to another study, of T cells expressing NK-cell markers. That paper notes: Template switching by 5'RACE with UMIs generated the TCR beta cDNA. The study sequenced eight donors, seven HCMV-seropositive and one seronegative. An anti-gamma-delta TCR antibody confined sorting to alpha-beta TCR T cells across several of the experiments.

This TCR was sampled from a man aged 45 to 65 who received an inactivated influenza vaccine. The J gene is TRBJ2-1, the V gene TRBV3-1; 13 nucleotides line up with TRBD2. Sequenced material: CD4+ T cells sorted from PBMCs, taken roughly 12 days after vaccination. The chain's CDR3 is CASSPLAGGPSEQFF. CDR3 in DNA: TGTGCCAGCAGCCCACTAGCGGGAGGGCCGAGTGAGCAGTTCTTC.